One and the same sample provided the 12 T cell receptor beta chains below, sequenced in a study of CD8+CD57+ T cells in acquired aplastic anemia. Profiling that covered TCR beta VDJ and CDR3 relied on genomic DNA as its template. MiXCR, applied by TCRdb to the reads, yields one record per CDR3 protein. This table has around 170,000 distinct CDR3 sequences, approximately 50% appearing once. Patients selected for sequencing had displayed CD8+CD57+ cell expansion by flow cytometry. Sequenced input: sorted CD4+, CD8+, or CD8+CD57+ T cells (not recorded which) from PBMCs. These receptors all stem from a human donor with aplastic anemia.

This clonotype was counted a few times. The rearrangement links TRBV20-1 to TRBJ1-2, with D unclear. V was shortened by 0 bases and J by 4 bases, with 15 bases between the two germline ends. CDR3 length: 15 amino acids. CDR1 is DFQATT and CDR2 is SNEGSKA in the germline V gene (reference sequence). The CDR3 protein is CSARDREAATYGYTF. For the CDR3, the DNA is TGCAGTGCTAGAGATCGGGAGGCAGCCACCTATGGCTACACCTTC.

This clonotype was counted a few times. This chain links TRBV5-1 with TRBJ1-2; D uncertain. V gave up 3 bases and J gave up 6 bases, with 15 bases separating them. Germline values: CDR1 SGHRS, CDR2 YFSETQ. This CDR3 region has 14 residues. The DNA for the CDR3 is TGCGCCAGCAGCTCGACCGGGTGGGGTGATGGCTACACCTTC. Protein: CASSSTGWGDGYTF. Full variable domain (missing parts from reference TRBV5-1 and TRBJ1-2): KAGVTQTPRYLIKTRGQQVTLSCSPISGHRSVSWYQQTPGQGLQFLFEYFSETQRNKGNFPGRFSGRQFSNSRSEMNVSTLELGDSALYLCASSSTGWGDGYTFGSGTRLTVV.

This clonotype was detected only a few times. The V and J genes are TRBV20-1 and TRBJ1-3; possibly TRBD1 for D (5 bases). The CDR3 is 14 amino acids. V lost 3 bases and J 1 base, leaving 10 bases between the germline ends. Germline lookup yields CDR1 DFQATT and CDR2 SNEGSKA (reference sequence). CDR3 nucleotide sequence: TGCAGTGCTAGCGACAGTCAATCTGGAAACACCATATATTTT. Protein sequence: CSASDSQSGNTIYF.

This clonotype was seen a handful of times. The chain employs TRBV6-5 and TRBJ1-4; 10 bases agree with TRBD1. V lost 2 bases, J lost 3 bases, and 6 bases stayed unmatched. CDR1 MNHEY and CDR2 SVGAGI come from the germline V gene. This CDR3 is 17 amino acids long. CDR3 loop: CASSYAGQGRPNEKLFF. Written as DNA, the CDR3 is TGTGCCAGCAGTTACGCGGGACAGGGGAGGCCTAATGAAAAACTGTTTTTT.

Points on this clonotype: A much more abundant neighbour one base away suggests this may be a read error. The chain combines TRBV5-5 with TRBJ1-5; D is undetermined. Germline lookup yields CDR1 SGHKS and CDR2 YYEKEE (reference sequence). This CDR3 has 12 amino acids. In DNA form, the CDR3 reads TGTGCCAGCGGCTTTTACTTTCCGCCCCAGCATTTT. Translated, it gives CASGFYFPPQHF. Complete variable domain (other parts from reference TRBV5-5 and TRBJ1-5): DAGVTQSPTHLIKTRGQQVTLRCSPISGHKSVSWYQQVLGQGPQFIFQYYEKEERGRGNFPDRFSARQFPNYSSELNVNALLLGDSALYLCASGFYFPPQHFGDGTRLSIL.

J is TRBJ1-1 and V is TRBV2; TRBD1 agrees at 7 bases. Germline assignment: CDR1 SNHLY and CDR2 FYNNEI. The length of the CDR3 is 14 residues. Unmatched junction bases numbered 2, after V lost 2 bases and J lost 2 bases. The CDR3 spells CASSEWDSNTEAFF. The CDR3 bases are TGTGCCAGCAGTGAATGGGACAGTAACACTGAAGCTTTCTTT. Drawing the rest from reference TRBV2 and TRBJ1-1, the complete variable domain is EPEVTQTPSHQVTQMGQEVILRCVPISNHLYFYWYRQILGQKVEFLVSFYNNEISEKSEIFDDQFSVERPDGSNFTLKIRSTKLEDSAMYFCASSEWDSNTEAFFGQGTRLTVV.

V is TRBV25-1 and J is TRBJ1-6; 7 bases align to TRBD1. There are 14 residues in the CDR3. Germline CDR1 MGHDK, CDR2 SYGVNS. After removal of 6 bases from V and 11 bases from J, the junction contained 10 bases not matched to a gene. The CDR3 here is CASSLDTGVPPLHF. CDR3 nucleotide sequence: TGTGCCAGCAGCTTAGATACAGGGGTGCCACCCCTCCACTTT.

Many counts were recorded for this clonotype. CDR3 coding DNA: TGTGCCAGCAGCTTAGAAGAGACGAGTACTAAGAGGACCCAGTACTTC. Translated: CASSLEETSTKRTQYF. The genes are TRBV13 and TRBJ2-5, with D unresolved. The CDR3 length is 16 residues. Germline CDR1 and CDR2: PRHDT and FYEKMQ (reference sequence). Trimming took 1 base from V and 7 from J, leaving 19 bases between them.

The CDR3 DNA follows: TGTGCCACCAGTGGAGGCTCCTCTGGAAACACCATATATTTT. This codes for CATSGGSSGNTIYF. The rearrangement joins TRBV24-1 to TRBJ1-3; D remains ambiguous. The CDR3 runs to 14 residues. The germline CDR1 and CDR2 sequences are KGHDR and SFDVKD. V was cut by 5 bases and J by 0 bases, with 7 bases left in between.

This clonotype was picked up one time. DNA of the CDR3: TGTGCCAGCAGCTTATCGACCGCCCCCCAGCAAGAGACCCAGTACTTC. Its translation: CASSLSTAPQQETQYF. The chain has TRBV7-2 and TRBJ2-5; D remains unclear. V shed 2 bases and J shed 2 bases, with 15 bases lying between them. CDR3 length: 16 amino acids. Germline lookup yields CDR1 SGHTA and CDR2 FQGNSA.

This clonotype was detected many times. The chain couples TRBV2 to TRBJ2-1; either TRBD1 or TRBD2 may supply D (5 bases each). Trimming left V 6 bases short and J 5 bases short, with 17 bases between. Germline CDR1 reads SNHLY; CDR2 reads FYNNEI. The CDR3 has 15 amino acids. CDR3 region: CASRPIGVGHNEQFF. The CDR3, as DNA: TGTGCCAGCAGACCGATCGGGGTGGGACACAATGAGCAGTTCTTC.

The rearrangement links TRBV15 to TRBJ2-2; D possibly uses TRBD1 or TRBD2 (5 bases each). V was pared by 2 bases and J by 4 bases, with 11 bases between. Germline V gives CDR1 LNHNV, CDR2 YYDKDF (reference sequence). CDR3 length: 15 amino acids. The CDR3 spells CATSRRGGFTGELFF. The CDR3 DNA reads TGTGCCACCAGCAGAAGGGGCGGGTTCACCGGGGAGCTGTTTTTT.